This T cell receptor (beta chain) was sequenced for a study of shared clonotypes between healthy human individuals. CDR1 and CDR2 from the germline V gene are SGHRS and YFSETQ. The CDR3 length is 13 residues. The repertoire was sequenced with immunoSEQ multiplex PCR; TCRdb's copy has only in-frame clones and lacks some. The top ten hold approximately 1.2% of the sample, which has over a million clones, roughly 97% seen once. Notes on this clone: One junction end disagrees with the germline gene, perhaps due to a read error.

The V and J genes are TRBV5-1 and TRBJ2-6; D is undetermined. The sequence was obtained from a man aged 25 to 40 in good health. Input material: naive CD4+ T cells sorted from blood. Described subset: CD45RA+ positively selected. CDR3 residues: CHSEVTGANVLTF. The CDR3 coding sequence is TGTCATTCTGAGGTCACTGGGGCCAACGTCCTGACTTTC.